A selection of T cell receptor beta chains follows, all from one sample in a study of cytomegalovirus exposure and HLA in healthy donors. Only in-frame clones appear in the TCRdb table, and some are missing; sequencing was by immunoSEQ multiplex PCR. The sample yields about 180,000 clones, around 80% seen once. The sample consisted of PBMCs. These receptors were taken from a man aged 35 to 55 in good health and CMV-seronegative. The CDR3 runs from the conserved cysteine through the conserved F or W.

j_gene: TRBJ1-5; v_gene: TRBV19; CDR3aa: CASTLQGALGQPQHF
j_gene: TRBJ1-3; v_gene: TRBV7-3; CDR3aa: CASSFDKFGSGNTIYF
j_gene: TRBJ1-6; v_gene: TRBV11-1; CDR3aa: CASSAAPGQGRSPLHF
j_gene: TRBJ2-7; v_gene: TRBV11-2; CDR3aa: CASSPGTSYEQYF
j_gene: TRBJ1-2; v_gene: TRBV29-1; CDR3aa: CSVVYTDNYGYTF
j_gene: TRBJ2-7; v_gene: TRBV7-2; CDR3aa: CASSQDIYEQYF
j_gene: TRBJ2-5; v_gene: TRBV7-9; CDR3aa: CASSPRSGRAIQETQYF
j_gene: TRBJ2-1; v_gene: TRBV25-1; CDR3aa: CASRGTPRVNEQFF
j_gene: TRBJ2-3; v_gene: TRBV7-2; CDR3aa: CASSPLGGTRGDTQYF
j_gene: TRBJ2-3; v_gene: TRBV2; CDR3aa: CASSGGYREGADTQYF
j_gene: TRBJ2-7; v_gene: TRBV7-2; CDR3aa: CASSAQRAGGYEQYF
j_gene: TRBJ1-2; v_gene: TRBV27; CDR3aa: CASSPRRENYGYTF
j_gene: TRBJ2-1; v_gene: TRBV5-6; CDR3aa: CASSLLGGGVHNEQFF
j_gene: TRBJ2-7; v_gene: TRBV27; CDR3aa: CASSRIAGQGVQYEQYF
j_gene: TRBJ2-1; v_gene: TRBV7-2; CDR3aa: CASSPESGRARNEQFF
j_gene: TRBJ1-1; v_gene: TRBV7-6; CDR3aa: CASGAQPNTEAFF
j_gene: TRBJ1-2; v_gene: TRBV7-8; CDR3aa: CASSLTGSYGYTF
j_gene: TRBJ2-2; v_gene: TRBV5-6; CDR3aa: CASSSGTGAAGELFF
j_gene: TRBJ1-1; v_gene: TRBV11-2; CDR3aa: CASSLTGTGGTEAFF
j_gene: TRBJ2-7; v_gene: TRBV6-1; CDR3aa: CASSGRTSGSFGQYF
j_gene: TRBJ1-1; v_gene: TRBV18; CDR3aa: CASSPQSQGVEAFF
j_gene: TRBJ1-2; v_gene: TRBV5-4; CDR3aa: CASSLEPANYGYTF
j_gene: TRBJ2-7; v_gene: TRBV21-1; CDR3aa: CASSSPGAPYEQYF
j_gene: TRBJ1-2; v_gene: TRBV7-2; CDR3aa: CASSLLRTVNYGYTF
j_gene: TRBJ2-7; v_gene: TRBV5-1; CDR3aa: CASSLSPYEQYF
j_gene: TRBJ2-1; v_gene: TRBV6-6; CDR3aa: CASSPNRDRGPEQFF
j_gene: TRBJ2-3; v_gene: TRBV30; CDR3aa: CAWSVLAGRSDTQYF
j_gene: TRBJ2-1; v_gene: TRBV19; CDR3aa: CASSIPGKGDNEQFF
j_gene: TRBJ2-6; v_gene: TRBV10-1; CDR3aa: CASSEAGLKGTSGANVLTF
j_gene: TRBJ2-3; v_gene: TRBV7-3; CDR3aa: CASSPGLAGAVGTQYF
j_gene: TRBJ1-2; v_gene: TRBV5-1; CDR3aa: CASSPRGATNYGYTF
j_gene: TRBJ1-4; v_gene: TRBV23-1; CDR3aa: CASIQFTGDGKLFF
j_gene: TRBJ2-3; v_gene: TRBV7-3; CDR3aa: CASSSSGGRGDTQYF
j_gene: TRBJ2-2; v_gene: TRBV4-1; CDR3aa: CASSRTSIAGELFF
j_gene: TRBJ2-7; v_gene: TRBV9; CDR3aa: CASSVENRPTAEQYF